This T cell receptor beta chain was recovered during a study of T cells in localized non-small cell lung cancer. Study results and limitations: Out of the top 100 tumor clones, a median around 57 were seen in adjacent lung.

This CDR3 has 17 residues. Germline assignment: CDR1 LNHDA and CDR2 SQIVND (reference sequence). Between the trimmed V and J ends, which lost 7 bases and 1 base, there was a span of 22 bases. The method was immunoSEQ multiplex PCR; TCRdb's version includes in-frame clones alone and lacks a portion of them. The sample contains about 24,000 clones, 65% to 85% of which appear only once. A word on this clone: Antigen unknown.

This receptor was identified in a man between 40 and 75 years old with stage II lung adenocarcinoma. The chain carries TRBV19 and TRBJ1-1; perhaps TRBD1 as D (5 bases). Sequences were derived from PBMCs, sampled before any cancer treatment. The CDR3 protein is CASNPSQGRKRNTEAFF. DNA for the CDR3: TGTGCCAGTAATCCGTCGCAGGGACGAAAAAGGAACACTGAAGCTTTCTTT.